This TCR beta chain was documented in a study of cytomegalovirus exposure and HLA in healthy donors. The study's findings and limits: Using the classifier, cytomegalovirus status was reportedly diagnosed with high specificity and sensitivity. The productive fraction for most TCR beta V segments was about 90% or about 30% in an earlier analysis.

It was with 60 Vbeta and 13 Jbeta primers that the PCR ran. Study processing details: Approximately 12 million of some 80 million unique TCR beta chains were shared, per a later count. Libraries were prepared by immunoSEQ multiplex PCR; TCRdb keeps only in-frame clonotypes and omits some of them. V, J and clone size derive from that table, while D and trimming were established from the DNA sequence. The data hold about 120,000 clones, with roughly 63% observed a single time. The germline V gene encodes CDR1 SGDLS and CDR2 YYNGEE. The CDR3 has 13 residues. The V and J ends lost 0 bases and 3 bases respectively, with 6 bases between them. With respect to this clone: Its antigen remains unidentified.

The J gene is TRBJ1-2, the V gene TRBV9; D not resolved. The sequenced material came from PBMCs. The receptor comes from a man in his forties in good health and CMV-seropositive. CDR3 nucleotides: TGTGCCAGCAGCGTAGTGGCAGACTATGGCTACACCTTC. Protein product: CASSVVADYGYTF.